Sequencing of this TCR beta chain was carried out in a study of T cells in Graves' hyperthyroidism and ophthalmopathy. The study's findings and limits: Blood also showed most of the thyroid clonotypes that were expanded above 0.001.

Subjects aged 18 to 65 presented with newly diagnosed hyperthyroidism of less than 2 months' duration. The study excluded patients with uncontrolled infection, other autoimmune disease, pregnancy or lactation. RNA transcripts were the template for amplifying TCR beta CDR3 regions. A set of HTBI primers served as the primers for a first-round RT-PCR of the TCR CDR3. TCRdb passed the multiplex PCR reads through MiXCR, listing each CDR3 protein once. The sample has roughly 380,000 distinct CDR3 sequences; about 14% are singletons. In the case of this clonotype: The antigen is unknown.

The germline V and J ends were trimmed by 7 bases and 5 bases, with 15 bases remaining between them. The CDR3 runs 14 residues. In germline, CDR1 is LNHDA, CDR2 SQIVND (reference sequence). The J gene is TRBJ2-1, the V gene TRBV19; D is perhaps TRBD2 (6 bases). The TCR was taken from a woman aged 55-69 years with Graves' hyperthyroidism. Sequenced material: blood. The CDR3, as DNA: TGTGCCAGTACCACGACCGCGGGGCACAATGAGCAGTTCTTC. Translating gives CASTTTAGHNEQFF.